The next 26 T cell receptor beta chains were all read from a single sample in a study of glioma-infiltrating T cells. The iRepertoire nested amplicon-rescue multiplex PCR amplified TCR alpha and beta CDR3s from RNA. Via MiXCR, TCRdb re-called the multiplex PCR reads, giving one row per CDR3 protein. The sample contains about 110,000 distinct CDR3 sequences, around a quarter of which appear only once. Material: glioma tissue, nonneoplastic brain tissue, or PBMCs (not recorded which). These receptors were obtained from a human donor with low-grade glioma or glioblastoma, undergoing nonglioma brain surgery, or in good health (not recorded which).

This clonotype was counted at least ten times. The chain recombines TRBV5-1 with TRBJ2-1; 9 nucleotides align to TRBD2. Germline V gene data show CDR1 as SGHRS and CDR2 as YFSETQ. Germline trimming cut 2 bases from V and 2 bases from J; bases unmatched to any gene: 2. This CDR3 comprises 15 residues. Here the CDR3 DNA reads TGCGCCAGCAGCTTTAGCGGGAGCACCTACAATGAGCAGTTCTTC. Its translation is CASSFSGSTYNEQFF.

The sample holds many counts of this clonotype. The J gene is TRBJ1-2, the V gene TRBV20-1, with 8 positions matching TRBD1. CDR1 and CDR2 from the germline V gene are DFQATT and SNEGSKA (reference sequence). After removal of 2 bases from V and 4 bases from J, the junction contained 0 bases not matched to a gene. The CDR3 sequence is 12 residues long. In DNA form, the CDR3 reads TGCAGTGCTAGAACAGGGGGCTATGGCTACACCTTC. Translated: CSARTGGYGYTF.

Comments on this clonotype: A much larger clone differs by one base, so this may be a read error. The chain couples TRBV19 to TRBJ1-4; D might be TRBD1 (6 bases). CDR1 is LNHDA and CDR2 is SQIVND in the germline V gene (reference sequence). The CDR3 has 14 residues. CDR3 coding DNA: TGTGCCACTAGTATATTACAGGGTCACGAAAAACTGTTTTTT. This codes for CATSILQGHEKLFF.

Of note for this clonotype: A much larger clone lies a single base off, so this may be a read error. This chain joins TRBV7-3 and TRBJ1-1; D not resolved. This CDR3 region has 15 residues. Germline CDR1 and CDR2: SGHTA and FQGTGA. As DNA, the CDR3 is TGTGCCAGCAGCTTAACTCCCAGGTCTTACACTGAAACTTTCTTT. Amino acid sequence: CASSLTPRSYTETFF. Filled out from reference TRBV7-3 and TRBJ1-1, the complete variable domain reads GAGVSQTPSNKVTEKGKYVELRCDPISGHTALYWYRQSLGQGPEFLIYFQGTGAADDSGLPNDRFFAVRPEGSVSTLKIQRTERGDSAVYLCASSLTPRSYTETFFGQGTRLTVV.

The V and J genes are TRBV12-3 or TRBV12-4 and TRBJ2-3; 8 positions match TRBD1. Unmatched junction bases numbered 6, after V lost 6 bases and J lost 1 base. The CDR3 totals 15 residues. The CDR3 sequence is CASRPATGGTDTQYF. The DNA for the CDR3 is TGTGCCAGCAGACCAGCGACAGGGGGCACAGATACGCAGTATTTT.

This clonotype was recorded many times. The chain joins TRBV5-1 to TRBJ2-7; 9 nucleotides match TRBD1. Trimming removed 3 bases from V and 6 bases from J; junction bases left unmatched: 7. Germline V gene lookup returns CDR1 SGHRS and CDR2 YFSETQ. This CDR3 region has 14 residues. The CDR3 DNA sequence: TGCGCCAGCAGCTCCCGGGACAGGGCCGGCGAGCAGTACTTC. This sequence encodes CASSSRDRAGEQYF.

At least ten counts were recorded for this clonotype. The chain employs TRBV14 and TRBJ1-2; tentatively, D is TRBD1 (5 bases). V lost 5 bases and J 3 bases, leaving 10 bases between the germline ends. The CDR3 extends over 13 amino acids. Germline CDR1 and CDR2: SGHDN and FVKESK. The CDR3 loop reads CASSYDSYYGYTF. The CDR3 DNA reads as TGTGCCAGCAGCTACGACAGCTACTATGGCTACACCTTC.

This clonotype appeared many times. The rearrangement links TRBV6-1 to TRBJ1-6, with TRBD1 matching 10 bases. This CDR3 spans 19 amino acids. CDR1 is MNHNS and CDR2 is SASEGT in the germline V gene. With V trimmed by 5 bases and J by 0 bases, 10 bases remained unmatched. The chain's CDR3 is CASSLTGTGARSYNSPLHF. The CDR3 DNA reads TGTGCCAGCAGTTTAACCGGGACAGGGGCCCGCTCCTATAATTCACCCCTCCACTTT.

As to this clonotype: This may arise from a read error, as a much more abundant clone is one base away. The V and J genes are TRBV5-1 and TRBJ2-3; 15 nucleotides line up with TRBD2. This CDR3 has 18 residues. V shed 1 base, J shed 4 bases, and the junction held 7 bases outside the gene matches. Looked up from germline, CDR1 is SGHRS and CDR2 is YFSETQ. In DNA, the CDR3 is TGCGCCAGCAGCTTGTGCCAGGGACTAGCGGGGGGCCCAGATACGCAGTATTTT. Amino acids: CASSLCQGLAGGPDTQYF.

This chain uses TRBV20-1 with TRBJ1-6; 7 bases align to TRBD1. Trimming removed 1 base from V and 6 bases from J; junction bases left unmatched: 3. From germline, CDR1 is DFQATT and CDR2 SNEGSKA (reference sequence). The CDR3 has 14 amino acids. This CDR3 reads CSARVGQANSPLHF. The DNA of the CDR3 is TGCAGTGCTAGAGTTGGACAGGCTAATTCACCCCTCCACTTT.

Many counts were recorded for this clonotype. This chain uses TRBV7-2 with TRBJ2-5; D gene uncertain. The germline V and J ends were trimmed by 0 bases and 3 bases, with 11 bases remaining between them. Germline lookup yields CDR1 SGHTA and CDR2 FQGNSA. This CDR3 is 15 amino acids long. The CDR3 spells CASSLAMGLEETQYF. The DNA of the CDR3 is TGTGCCAGCAGCTTAGCGATGGGTCTGGAAGAGACCCAGTACTTC. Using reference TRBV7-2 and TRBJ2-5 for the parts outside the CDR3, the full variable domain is GAGVSQSPSNKVTEKGKDVELRCDPISGHTALYWYRQSLGQGLEFLIYFQGNSAPDKSGLPSDRFSAERTGGSVSTLTIQRTQQEDSAVYLCASSLAMGLEETQYFGPGTRLLVL.

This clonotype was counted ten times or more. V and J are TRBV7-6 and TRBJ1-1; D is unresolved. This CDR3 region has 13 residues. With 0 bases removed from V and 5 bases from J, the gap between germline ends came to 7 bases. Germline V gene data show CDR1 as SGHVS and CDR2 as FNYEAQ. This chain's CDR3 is CASSLARITEAFF. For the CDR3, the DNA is TGTGCCAGCAGCTTAGCTCGGATTACTGAAGCTTTCTTT.

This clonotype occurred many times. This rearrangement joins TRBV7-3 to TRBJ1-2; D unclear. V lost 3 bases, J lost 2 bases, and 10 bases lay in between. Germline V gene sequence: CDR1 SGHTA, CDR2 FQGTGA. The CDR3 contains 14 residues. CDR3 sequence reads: CASSFGDFNYGYTF. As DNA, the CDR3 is TGTGCCAGCAGCTTTGGGGATTTCAACTATGGCTACACCTTC.

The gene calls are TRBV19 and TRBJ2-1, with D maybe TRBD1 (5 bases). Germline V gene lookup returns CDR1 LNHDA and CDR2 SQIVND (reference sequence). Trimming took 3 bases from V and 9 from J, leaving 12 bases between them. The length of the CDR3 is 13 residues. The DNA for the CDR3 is TGTGCCAGTAGTATGGAAGGGGCTTTTGAGCAGTTCTTC. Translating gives CASSMEGAFEQFF.

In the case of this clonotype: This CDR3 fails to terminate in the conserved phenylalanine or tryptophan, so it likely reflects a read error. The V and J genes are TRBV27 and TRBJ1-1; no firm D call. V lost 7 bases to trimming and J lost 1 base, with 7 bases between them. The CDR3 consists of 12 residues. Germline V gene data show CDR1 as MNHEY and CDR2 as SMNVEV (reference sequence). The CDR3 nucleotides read TGTGCCAGCAAACACACGAACACTGAAGCTTTCAAT. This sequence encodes CASKHTNTEAFN.

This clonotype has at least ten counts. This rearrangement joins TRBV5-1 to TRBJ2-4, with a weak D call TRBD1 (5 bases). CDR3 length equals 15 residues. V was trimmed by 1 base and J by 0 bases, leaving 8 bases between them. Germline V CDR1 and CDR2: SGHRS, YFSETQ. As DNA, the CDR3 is TGCGCCAGCAGCTTGTACCAGGGAGCCAAAAACATTCAGTACTTC. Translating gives CASSLYQGAKNIQYF.

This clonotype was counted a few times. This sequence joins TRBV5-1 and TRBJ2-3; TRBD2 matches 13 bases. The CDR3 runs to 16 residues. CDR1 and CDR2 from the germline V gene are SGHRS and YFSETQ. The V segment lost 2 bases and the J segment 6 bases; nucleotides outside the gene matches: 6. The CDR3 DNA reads TGCGCCAGCAGCTTCCAAACTAGCGGGGGGGCCGATACGCAGTATTTT. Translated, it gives CASSFQTSGGADTQYF.

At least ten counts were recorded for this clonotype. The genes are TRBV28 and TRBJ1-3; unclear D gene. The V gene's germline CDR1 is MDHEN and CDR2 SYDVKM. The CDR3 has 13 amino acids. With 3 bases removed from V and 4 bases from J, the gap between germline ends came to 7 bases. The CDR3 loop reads CASSLTLGNTIYF. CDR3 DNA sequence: TGTGCCAGCAGTTTGACGCTCGGAAACACCATATATTTT.

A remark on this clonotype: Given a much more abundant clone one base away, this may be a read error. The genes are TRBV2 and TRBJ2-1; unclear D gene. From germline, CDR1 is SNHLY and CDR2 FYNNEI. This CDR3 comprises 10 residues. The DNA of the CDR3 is TGTGCCAGCAGTACGAATGGGCAGTTCTTC. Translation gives CASSTNGQFF.

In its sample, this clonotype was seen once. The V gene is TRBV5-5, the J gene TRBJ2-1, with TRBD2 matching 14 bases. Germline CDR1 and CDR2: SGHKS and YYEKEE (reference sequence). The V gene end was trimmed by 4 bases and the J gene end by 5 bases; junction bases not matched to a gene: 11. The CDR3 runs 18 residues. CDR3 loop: CASSPNRGLAGGHNEQFF. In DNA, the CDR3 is TGTGCCAGCAGCCCCAACCGAGGACTAGCGGGGGGCCACAATGAGCAGTTCTTC.

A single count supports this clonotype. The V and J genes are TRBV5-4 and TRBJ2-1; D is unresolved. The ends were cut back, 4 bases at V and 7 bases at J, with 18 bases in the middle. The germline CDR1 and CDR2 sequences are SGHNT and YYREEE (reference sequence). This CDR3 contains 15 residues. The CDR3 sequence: CASSLSISRVNEQFF. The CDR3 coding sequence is TGTGCCAGCAGCCTATCAATAAGCAGAGTTAATGAGCAGTTCTTC.

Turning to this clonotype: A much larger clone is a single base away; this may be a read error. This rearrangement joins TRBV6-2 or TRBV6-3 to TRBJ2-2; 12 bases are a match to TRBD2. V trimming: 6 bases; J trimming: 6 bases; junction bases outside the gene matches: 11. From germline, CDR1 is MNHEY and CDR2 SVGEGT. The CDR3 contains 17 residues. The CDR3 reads CASSHPRTSGIPGELFF. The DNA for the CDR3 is TGTGCCAGCAGCCACCCTAGGACTAGCGGGATCCCCGGGGAGCTGTTTTTT.

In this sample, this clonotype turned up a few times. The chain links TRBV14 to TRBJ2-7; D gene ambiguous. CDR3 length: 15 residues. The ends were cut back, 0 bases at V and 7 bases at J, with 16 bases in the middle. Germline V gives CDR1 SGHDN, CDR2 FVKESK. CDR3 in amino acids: CASSQDLNQQREQYF. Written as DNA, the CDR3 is TGTGCCAGCAGCCAAGATCTGAACCAACAACGGGAGCAGTACTTC.

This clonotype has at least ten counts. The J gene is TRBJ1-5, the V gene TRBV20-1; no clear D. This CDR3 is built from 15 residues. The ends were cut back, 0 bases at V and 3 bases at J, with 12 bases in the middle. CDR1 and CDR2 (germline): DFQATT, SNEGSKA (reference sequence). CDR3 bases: TGCAGTGCTAGAGAGGACGGACGCAACAATCAGCCCCAGCATTTT. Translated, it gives CSAREDGRNNQPQHF.

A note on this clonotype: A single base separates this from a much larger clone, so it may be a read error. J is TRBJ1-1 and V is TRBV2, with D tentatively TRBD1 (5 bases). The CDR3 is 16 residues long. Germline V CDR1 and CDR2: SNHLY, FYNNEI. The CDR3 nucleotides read TGTGCCAGCAGTGAGCCGGGGATGGGGCCGAACACTAAAGCTTTCTTT. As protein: CASSEPGMGPNTKAFF.

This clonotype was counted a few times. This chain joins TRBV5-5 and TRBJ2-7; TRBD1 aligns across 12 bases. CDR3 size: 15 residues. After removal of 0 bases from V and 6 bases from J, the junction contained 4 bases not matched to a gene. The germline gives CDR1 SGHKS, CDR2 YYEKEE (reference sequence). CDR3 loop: CASSLEGTGGSEQYF. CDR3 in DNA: TGTGCCAGCAGCTTGGAGGGGACAGGGGGCTCCGAGCAGTACTTC.